The entry that follows covers one TCR beta chain sequence. The sample belongs to a study of T cell repertoires in cytomegalovirus infection. There are 14 residues in the CDR3. CDR1 SGHRS and CDR2 YFSETQ come from the germline V gene. V was shortened by 5 bases and J by 5 bases, with 13 bases between the two germline ends. TCRdb recomputed calls from the reads with MiXCR, one row per CDR3 protein. This sample has 450,000 to 550,000 distinct CDR3 sequences; approximately 17% occur once, and the top ten carry roughly a quarter. The sequenced sample was CD8+ T cells from PBMCs. This sequence originates from a human donor in good health (CMV status not recorded). Some clones in this sample may be carry-over from other donors' samples. This chain connects TRBV5-1 to TRBJ2-2; unclear D gene. The CDR3 nucleotides read TGCGCCAGCAGTTTAGGGTCAGTTACCGGGGAGCTGTTTTTT. It is translated as CASSLGSVTGELFF. The whole variable domain, filled in from reference TRBV5-1 and TRBJ2-2, reads KAGVTQTPRYLIKTRGQQVTLSCSPISGHRSVSWYQQTPGQGLQFLFEYFSETQRNKGNFPGRFSGRQFSNSRSEMNVSTLELGDSALYLCASSLGSVTGELFFGEGSRLTVL.